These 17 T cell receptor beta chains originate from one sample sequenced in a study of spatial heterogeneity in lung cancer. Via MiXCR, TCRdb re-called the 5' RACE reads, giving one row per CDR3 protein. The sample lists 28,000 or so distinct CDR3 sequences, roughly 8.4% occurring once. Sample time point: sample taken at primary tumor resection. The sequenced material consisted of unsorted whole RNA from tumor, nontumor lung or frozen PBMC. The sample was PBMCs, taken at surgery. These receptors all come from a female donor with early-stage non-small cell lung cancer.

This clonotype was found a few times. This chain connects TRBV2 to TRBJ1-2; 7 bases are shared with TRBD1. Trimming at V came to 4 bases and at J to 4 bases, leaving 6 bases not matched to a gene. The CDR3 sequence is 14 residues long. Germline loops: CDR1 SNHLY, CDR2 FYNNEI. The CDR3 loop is CASSVQGNLYGYTF. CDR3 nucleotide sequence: TGTGCCAGCAGTGTACAGGGGAACCTCTATGGCTACACCTTC.

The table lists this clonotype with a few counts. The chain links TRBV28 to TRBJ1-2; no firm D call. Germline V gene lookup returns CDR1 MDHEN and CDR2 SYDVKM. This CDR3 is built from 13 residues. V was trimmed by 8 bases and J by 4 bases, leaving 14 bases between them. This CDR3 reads CASRPAAGYGYTF. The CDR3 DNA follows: TGTGCCAGCCGGCCGGCCGCAGGCTATGGCTACACCTTC.

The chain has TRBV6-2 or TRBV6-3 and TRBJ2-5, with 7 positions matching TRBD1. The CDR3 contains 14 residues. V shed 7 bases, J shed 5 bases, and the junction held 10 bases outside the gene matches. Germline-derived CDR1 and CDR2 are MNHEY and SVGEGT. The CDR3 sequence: CASTFTGALETQYF. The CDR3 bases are TGTGCCAGCACCTTTACAGGGGCCCTGGAGACCCAGTACTTC.

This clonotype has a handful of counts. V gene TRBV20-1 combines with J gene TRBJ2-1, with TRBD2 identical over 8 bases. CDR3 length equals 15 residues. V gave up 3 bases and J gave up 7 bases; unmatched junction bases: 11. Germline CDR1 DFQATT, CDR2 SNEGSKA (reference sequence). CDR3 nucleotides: TGCAGTGCTAGGCTTAGCGGGAATTCTTGGAATGAGCAGTTCTTC. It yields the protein CSARLSGNSWNEQFF.

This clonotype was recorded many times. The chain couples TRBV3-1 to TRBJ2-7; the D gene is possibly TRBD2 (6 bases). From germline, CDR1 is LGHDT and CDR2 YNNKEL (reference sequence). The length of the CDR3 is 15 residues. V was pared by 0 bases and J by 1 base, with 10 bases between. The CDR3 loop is CASSQDDGSSYEQYF. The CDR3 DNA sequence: TGTGCCAGCAGCCAAGATGACGGGAGTTCCTACGAGCAGTACTTC.

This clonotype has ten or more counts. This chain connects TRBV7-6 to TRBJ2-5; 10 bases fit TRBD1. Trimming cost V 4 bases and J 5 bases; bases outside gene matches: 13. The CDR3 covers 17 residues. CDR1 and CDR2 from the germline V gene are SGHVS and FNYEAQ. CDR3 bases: TGTGCCAGCAGCTCTTCCGGGACAGGGGCTAGGCGGGAGACCCAGTACTTC. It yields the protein CASSSSGTGARRETQYF.

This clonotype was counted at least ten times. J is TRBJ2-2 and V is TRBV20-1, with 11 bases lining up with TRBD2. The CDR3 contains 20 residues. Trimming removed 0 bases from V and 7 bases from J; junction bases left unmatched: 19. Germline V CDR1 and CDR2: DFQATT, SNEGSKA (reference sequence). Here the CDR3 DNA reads TGCAGTGCTAGAGAATATTTCTCCGGATCTAGCGGGAGGTACAGCGGGGAGCTGTTTTTT. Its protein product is CSAREYFSGSSGRYSGELFF.

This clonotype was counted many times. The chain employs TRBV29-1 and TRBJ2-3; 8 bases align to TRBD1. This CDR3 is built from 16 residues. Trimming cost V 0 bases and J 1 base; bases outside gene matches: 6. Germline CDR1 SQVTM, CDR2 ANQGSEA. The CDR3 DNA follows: TGCAGCGTTGAAGATCTTGTGACAGGGGGCACAGATACGCAGTATTTT. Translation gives CSVEDLVTGGTDTQYF.

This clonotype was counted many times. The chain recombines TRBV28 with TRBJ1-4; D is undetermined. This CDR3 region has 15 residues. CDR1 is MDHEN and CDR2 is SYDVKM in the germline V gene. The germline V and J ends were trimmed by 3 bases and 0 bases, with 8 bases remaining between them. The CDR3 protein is CASSFSVATNEKLFF. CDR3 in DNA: TGTGCCAGCAGTTTTTCCGTCGCAACTAATGAAAAACTGTTTTTT. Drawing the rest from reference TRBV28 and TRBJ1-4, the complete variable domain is DVKVTQSSRYLVKRTGEKVFLECVQDMDHENMFWYRQDPGLGLRLIYFSYDVKMKEKGDIPEGYSVSREKKERFSLILESASTNQTSMYLCASSFSVATNEKLFFGSGTQLSVL.

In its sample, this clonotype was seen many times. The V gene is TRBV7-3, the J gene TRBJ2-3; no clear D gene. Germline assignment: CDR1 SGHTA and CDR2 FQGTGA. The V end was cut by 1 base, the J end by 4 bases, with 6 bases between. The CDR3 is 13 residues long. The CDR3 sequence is CASSLNEADTQYF. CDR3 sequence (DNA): TGTGCCAGCAGCTTAAACGAAGCAGATACGCAGTATTTT.

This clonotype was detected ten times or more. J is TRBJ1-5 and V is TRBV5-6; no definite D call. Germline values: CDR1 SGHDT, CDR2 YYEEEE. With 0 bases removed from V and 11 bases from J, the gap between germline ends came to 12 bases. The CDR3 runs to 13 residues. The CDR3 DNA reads TGTGCCAGCAGCTTGGGACCCAAGAGGACCCAGCATTTT. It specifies CASSLGPKRTQHF.

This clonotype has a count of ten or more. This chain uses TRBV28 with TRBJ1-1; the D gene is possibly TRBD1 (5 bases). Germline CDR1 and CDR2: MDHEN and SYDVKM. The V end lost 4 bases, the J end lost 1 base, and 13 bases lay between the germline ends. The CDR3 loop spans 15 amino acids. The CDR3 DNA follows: TGTGCCAGCAGTTCCCTGGGACGGAGGAACACTGAAGCTTTCTTT. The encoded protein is CASSSLGRRNTEAFF.

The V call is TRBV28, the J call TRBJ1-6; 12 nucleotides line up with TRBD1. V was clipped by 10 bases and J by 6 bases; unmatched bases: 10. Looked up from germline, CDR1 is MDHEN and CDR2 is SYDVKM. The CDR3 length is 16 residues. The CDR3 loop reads CATDSKGQGANSPLHF. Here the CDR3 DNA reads TGTGCCACCGATAGTAAGGGACAGGGGGCTAATTCACCCCTCCACTTT.

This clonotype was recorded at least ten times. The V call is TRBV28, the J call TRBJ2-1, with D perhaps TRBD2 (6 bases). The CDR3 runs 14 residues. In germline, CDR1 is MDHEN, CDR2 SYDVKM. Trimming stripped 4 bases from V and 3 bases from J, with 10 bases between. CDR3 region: CASSSGDFYNEQFF. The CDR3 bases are TGTGCCAGCAGTTCGGGGGACTTCTACAATGAGCAGTTCTTC.

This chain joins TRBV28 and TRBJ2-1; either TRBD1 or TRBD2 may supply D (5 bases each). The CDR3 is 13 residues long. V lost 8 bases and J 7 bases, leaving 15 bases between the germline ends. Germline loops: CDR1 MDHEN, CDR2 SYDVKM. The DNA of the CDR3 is TGTGCCAGCCTTTCCGGGGCCTCTAATGAGCAGTTCTTC. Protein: CASLSGASNEQFF.

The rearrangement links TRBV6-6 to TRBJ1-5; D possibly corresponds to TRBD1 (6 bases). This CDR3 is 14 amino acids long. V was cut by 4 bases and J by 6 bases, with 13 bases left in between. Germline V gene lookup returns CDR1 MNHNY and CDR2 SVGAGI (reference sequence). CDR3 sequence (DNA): TGTGCCAGCAGTTCAACAGGGAAGACTCAGCCCCAGCATTTT. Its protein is CASSSTGKTQPQHF.

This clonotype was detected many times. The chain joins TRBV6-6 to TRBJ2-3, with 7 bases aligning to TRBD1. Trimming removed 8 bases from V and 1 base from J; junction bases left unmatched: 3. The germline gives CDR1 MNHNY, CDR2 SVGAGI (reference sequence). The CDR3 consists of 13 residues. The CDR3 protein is CASCDRGTDTQYF. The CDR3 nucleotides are TGTGCCAGCTGTGACAGGGGCACAGATACGCAGTATTTT.